This section outlines one T cell receptor (beta chain) sequence together with its context. Its antigen is as yet unknown. TCRdb keeps only in-frame clones here, not all; method: immunoSEQ multiplex PCR. The sample consists of more than 300,000 clones, less than 90% of them appearing once. The sample comes from a study of Ad26.COV2.S vaccination and SARS-CoV-2 variants. Study summary: Ad26.COV2.S was injected intramuscularly once or twice, 56 days apart. Study-level points and caveats: Spike-specific TCR breadth was greater in vaccine than placebo recipients.

CDR1 is SGHRS, CDR2 YFSETQ, per germline. This CDR3 contains 12 residues. Trimming took off 0 bases at V and 2 bases at J, with 2 bases between the two ends. Treatment reported: about 20 received Ad26.COV2.S at low or high dose, single or two shots; a few received placebo; per-sample allocation not given. Following the first vaccine or placebo injection, samples were taken on day 63. Aged 18-55 years, donor was enrolled in Boston in about 2020. The V call is TRBV5-1, the J call TRBJ1-2, with D hard to call. The sequencing here drew on peripheral blood, taken in a trial of Ad26.COV2.S vaccine versus placebo. This sequence was found in a person between 18 and 65 years old who received the Ad26.COV2.S COVID-19 vaccine or a placebo. The CDR3 DNA is TGCGCCAGCAGCTTGGCCAACTATGGCTACACCTTC. Protein: CASSLANYGYTF.